This is a list of T cell receptor beta chains from one sample in a study of blood T cell repertoires in COVID-19. Sequenced by immunoSEQ multiplex PCR; TCRdb stores in-frame clones only, minus some. The sample contains fewer than 200,000 clones, 81% of which appear only once. Sequences were obtained from peripheral blood. The origin of the receptors is an elderly woman with COVID-19, enrolled during active disease. CDR3s include the opening cysteine and the closing phenylalanine or tryptophan. The order of the fields is J gene, clone size, D gene, V gene, CDR3 protein, CDR3 DNA. The D gene is left open where the match is weak. The size of a clone is reported for some rows only, either as once, few or many, or as a class for expanded clones.

TRBJ2-7,.,TRBD1,TRBV4-1,CASSRGQGSYEQYF,TGCGCCAGCAGCCGGGGACAGGGGTCCTACGAGCAGTACTTC
TRBJ1-2,few,TRBD1,TRBV6-5,CASSRDREGYTF,TGTGCCAGCAGTCGGGACAGGGAGGGCTACACCTTC
TRBJ2-7,.,.,TRBV29-1,CSAGEYEQYF,TGCAGCGCCGGGGAGTACGAGCAGTACTTC
TRBJ1-2,.,TRBD1,TRBV7-6,CASSQGQGDYGYTF,TGTGCCAGCAGCCAGGGACAGGGGGACTATGGCTACACCTTC
TRBJ1-2,once,TRBD1,TRBV30,CAWSATGGDYGYTF,TGTGCCTGGAGTGCGACAGGGGGGGACTATGGCTACACCTTC
TRBJ2-2,few,TRBD2,TRBV12-5,CASGLLSGLAGEKNTGELFF,TGTGCTAGTGGTTTGTTATCGGGACTAGCGGGAGAGAAGAACACCGGGGAGCTGTTTTTT
TRBJ1-2,.,.,TRBV6-5,CASSYLGDYGYTF,TGTGCCAGCAGTTACCTAGGGGACTATGGCTACACCTTC
TRBJ1-2,few,.,TRBV28,CASSFRSSYGYTF,TGTGCCAGCAGTTTCCGGAGCAGCTATGGCTACACCTTC
TRBJ2-2,.,TRBD1,TRBV6-5,CASSYSQGVITGELFF,TGTGCCAGCAGTTACTCCCAGGGGGTTATCACCGGGGAGCTGTTTTTT
TRBJ1-2,few,.,TRBV5-8,CASSLVAAYGYTF,TGTGCCAGCAGCTTGGTGGCGGCCTATGGCTACACCTTC
TRBJ2-7,.,TRBD2,TRBV18,CASSRQGLAYEQYF,TGTGCCAGCTCACGTCAGGGACTAGCGTACGAGCAGTACTTC
TRBJ2-7,.,.,TRBV11-2,CASSLKRRSSYEQYF,TGTGCCAGCAGCTTAAAGCGGAGGAGCTCCTACGAGCAGTACTTC
TRBJ1-2,.,.,TRBV2,CASTSLNLQNGYTF,TGTGCCAGCACCTCCCTGAATCTACAGAATGGCTACACCTTC
TRBJ1-6,.,TRBD1,TRBV9,CASSEGQALSPLHF,TGTGCCAGCAGCGAGGGACAGGCGCTTTCACCCCTCCACTTT
TRBJ1-5,.,.,TRBV7-8,CASSLESQSNQPQHF,TGTGCCAGCAGCTTAGAGTCACAAAGCAATCAGCCCCAGCATTTT
TRBJ2-3,once,.,TRBV19,CASSMGAAITDTQYF,TGTGCCAGTAGTATGGGAGCGGCGATCACAGATACGCAGTATTTT
TRBJ2-1,.,TRBD2,TRBV10-1,CASSERGGSASNEQFF,TGCGCCAGCAGCGAACGGGGGGGTAGCGCGTCCAATGAGCAGTTCTTC
TRBJ2-1,.,.,TRBV27,CASTLDSSYNEQFF,TGTGCCAGCACCTTGGACAGCTCCTACAATGAGCAGTTCTTC
TRBJ1-2,.,.,TRBV4-3,CASSQAGGGYGYTF,TGCGCCAGCAGCCAAGCGGGCGGGGGCTATGGCTACACCTTC
TRBJ1-1,few,.,TRBV27,CASSLARGSTEAFF,TGTGCCAGCAGTTTAGCGCGGGGAAGCACTGAAGCTTTCTTT
TRBJ2-3,.,.,TRBV4-3,CASSQEPQRSTDTQYF,TGCGCCAGCAGCCAAGAACCCCAGCGGAGCACAGATACGCAGTATTTT
TRBJ2-7,.,TRBD2,TRBV4-2,CASSQELAGGREQYF,TGTGCCAGCAGCCAAGAACTAGCGGGGGGGCGCGAGCAGTACTTC